One and the same sample provided the 25 T cell receptor beta chains below, sequenced in a study of blood T cell repertoires in COVID-19. The assay was immunoSEQ multiplex PCR, and TCRdb's table has in-frame clones only and misses some. The top ten hold about 11% of the sample, which has about 130,000 clones, under 85% seen once. Sequenced: peripheral blood. The receptors were gathered from a man in his 60s with acute or convalescent COVID-19.

The chain's CDR3 is CASSLQGVNNQPQHF. In DNA, the CDR3 is TGTGCCAGCAGCCTACAGGGGGTAAACAATCAGCCCCAGCATTTT. The genes are TRBV6-5 and TRBJ1-5; 8 positions match TRBD1. The CDR3 is made up of 15 amino acids. Germline-derived CDR1 and CDR2 are MNHEY and SVGAGI. V lost 6 bases, J lost 3 bases, and 7 bases stayed unmatched.

V usage is TRBV28 and J usage is TRBJ1-2; a possible D gene is TRBD1 (5 bases). The V end was cut by 5 bases, the J end by 5 bases, with 18 bases between. Germline CDR1 and CDR2: MDHEN and SYDVKM. The CDR3 has 15 residues. This CDR3 is CASSPPERGGYGYTF. The CDR3 DNA sequence: TGTGCCAGCAGTCCCCCGGAGCGGGGGGGGTATGGCTACACCTTC.

This chain joins TRBV11-2 and TRBJ2-1; 7 bases line up with TRBD2. Per germline, CDR1 SGHAT and CDR2 FQNNGV. This CDR3 region has 15 residues. J gave up 3 bases and V 4 bases, and 6 bases lay outside the gene matches. The CDR3: CASSSSGNLYNEQFF. The CDR3 region has the DNA TGTGCCAGCAGCTCCAGCGGGAACCTCTACAATGAGCAGTTCTTC. The whole variable domain, remainder taken from reference TRBV11-2 and TRBJ2-1, is EAGVAQSPRYKIIEKRQSVAFWCNPISGHATLYWYQQILGQGPKLLIQFQNNGVVDDSQLPKDRFSAERLKGVDSTLKIQPAKLEDSAVYLCASSSSGNLYNEQFFGPGTRLTVL.

The chain carries TRBV29-1 and TRBJ1-2; TRBD1 is a possible D gene (6 bases). Germline V gene data show CDR1 as SQVTM and CDR2 as ANQGSEA. V gave up 7 bases and J gave up 0 bases, with 24 bases separating them. This CDR3 is 17 amino acids long. The CDR3 loop reads CSGGPEGRGASNYGYTF. The DNA of the CDR3 is TGCAGCGGGGGGCCGGAAGGCAGGGGAGCGTCTAACTATGGCTACACCTTC. Full variable domain (remainder filled in from reference TRBV29-1 and TRBJ1-2): SAVISQKPSRDICQRGTSLTIQCQVDSQVTMMFWYRQQPGQSLTLIATANQGSEATYESGFVIDKFPISRPNLTFSTLTVSNMSPEDSSIYLCSGGPEGRGASNYGYTFGSGTRLTVV.

The chain is built from TRBV29-1 and TRBJ1-2, with a weak D call TRBD1 (5 bases). Germline V CDR1 and CDR2: SQVTM, ANQGSEA. CDR3 size: 15 residues. The V end was cut by 5 bases, the J end by 0 bases, with 16 bases between. The CDR3 nucleotides are TGCAGCGTTCTAGAAGGGGCCCCCGCTAACTATGGCTACACCTTC. Its translation: CSVLEGAPANYGYTF.

V is TRBV10-3 and J is TRBJ2-7; 9 positions match TRBD1. Per the germline V gene, CDR1 is ENHRY and CDR2 is SYGVKD. V shed 0 bases, J shed 5 bases, and the junction held 8 bases outside the gene matches. The CDR3 has 16 residues. The CDR3 loop is CAISESGGTGWNEQYF. CDR3 coding DNA: TGTGCCATCAGTGAGTCGGGGGGGACAGGGTGGAACGAGCAGTACTTC.

The chain is built from TRBV3-1 (or the pseudogene TRBV3-2) and TRBJ2-6; maybe TRBD1 (6 bases). V lost 1 base to trimming and J lost 2 bases, with 6 bases between them. Looked up from germline, CDR1 is LGHDT and CDR2 is YNNKEL (reference sequence). The CDR3 runs to 15 residues. CDR3 loop: CASSQGGPGANVLTF. The CDR3 nucleotides are TGTGCCAGCAGCCAAGGGGGGCCTGGGGCCAACGTCCTGACTTTC.

V gene TRBV7-8 combines with J gene TRBJ2-1, with D possibly matching TRBD2 (6 bases). Germline V gene data show CDR1 as SGHVS and CDR2 as FQNEAQ. V was shortened by 5 bases and J by 2 bases, with 16 bases between the two germline ends. The CDR3 contains 16 residues. The CDR3: CASSLPIRLAYNEQFF. CDR3 coding DNA: TGTGCCAGCAGCCTCCCCATCCGACTAGCCTACAATGAGCAGTTCTTC. The full variable domain, with the rest looked up from reference TRBV7-8 and TRBJ2-1, is GAGVSQSPRYKVAKRGQDVALRCDPISGHVSLFWYQQALGQGPEFLTYFQNEAQLDKSGLPSDRFFAERPEGSVSTLKIQRTQQEDSAVYLCASSLPIRLAYNEQFFGPGTRLTVL.

In DNA, the CDR3 is TGTGCCAGCAGCTACGCTTACCCCTTGGACGAGCAGTACTTC. It encodes CASSYAYPLDEQYF. This rearrangement joins TRBV27 to TRBJ2-7, with D hard to call. There are 14 residues in the CDR3. V lost 6 bases, J lost 5 bases, and 17 bases lay in between. Germline V CDR1 and CDR2: MNHEY, SMNVEV (reference sequence).

The rearrangement uses TRBV3-1 (or the pseudogene TRBV3-2) and TRBJ1-5; 8 nucleotides match TRBD1. Germline CDR1 LGHDT, CDR2 YNNKEL (reference sequence). V lost 5 bases, J lost 1 base, and 7 bases stayed unmatched. This CDR3 comprises 16 residues. The CDR3 DNA is TGTGCCAGCAGCACCTCAGGGGGCGGCAGCAATCAGCCCCAGCATTTT. Amino acids: CASSTSGGGSNQPQHF.

This sequence joins TRBV7-3 and TRBJ1-1, with a tentative D call TRBD1 (5 bases). The CDR3 has 13 residues. V lost 3 bases and J lost 2, with 7 bases in between. Germline V gives CDR1 SGHTA, CDR2 FQGTGA. In DNA form, the CDR3 reads TGTGCCAGCAGCTTGCAGGGAAACACTGAAGCTTTCTTT. Encoded protein: CASSLQGNTEAFF.

This clone was found a few times. V and J are TRBV10-3 and TRBJ1-5, with D hard to call. There are 15 residues in the CDR3. Trimming stripped 9 bases from V and 0 bases from J, with 15 bases between. Germline V gene lookup returns CDR1 ENHRY and CDR2 SYGVKD. CDR3 loop: CAIRDEGYSNQPQHF. The CDR3 region has the DNA TGTGCCATTCGAGACGAGGGTTATAGCAATCAGCCCCAGCATTTT.

The chain recombines TRBV7-8 with TRBJ2-1; 8 nucleotides align to TRBD2. This CDR3 is built from 17 residues. Germline V CDR1 and CDR2: SGHVS, FQNEAQ. With 5 bases clipped from V and 2 bases from J, the junction kept 11 bases outside the gene matches. CDR3 sequence (DNA): TGTGCCAGCAGCCCTCCCCTGCGGGAGGCGCCCTACAATGAGCAGTTCTTC. It encodes CASSPPLREAPYNEQFF.

J is TRBJ2-1 and V is TRBV28; D is uncertain. Between the trimmed V and J ends, which lost 8 bases and 7 bases, there was a span of 6 bases. The CDR3 covers 10 residues. CDR1 MDHEN and CDR2 SYDVKM come from the germline V gene. The CDR3 bases are TGTGCCAGCGCGCGGAATGAGCAGTTCTTC. It codes for CASARNEQFF.

The chain links TRBV30 to TRBJ1-3, with TRBD1 matching over 9 bases. The germline V gene has CDR1 GTSNPN and CDR2 SVGIG (reference sequence). The CDR3 is 17 residues long. The V and J ends lost 5 bases and 8 bases, in that order; junction bases with no gene match: 19. The CDR3 is CAWRGGQGDPIGDTIYF. For the CDR3, the DNA is TGTGCCTGGCGAGGGGGACAGGGTGACCCAATTGGGGACACCATATATTTT.

The rearrangement links TRBV27 to TRBJ2-5; 8 bases are a match to TRBD1. Germline V CDR1 and CDR2: MNHEY, SMNVEV (reference sequence). The CDR3 has 16 amino acids. With 2 bases clipped from V and 7 bases from J, the junction kept 12 bases outside the gene matches. CDR3 DNA: TGTGCCAGCAGTTTAACAGCAGGGGGCGGAGATGGGACCCAGTACTTC. This gives the protein CASSLTAGGGDGTQYF.

The genes are TRBV6-5 and TRBJ1-4, with D tentatively TRBD1 (6 bases). Trimming removed 2 bases at V and 3 bases at J, with 10 bases between. The V gene's germline CDR1 is MNHEY and CDR2 SVGAGI. This CDR3 region has 15 residues. The CDR3 sequence is CASSYGGAPNEKLFF. DNA of the CDR3: TGTGCCAGCAGTTACGGGGGGGCCCCTAATGAAAAACTGTTTTTT.

J is TRBJ1-2 and V is TRBV6-5; 10 nucleotides align to TRBD1. CDR1 is MNHEY, CDR2 SVGAGI, per germline. The CDR3 contains 14 residues. The trim removed 6 bases at V and 8 bases at J, leaving 9 bases unmatched. The CDR3 DNA reads TGTGCCAGCAGACTCCGGGACAGGGGAGTGGGCTACACCTTC. It is translated as CASRLRDRGVGYTF.

Concerning this clone: This specimen includes other DNA sequences encoding the same CDR3. The rearrangement joins TRBV11-2 to TRBJ1-3, with TRBD1 as a possible D gene (6 bases). The CDR3 contains 16 residues. The V and J ends lost 8 bases and 0 bases respectively, with 17 bases between them. Per germline, CDR1 SGHAT and CDR2 FQNNGV. The CDR3 bases are TGTGCCAGCTGGGGACAAAGACAAAGCTCTGGAAACACCATATATTTT. Residues: CASWGQRQSSGNTIYF.

This chain connects TRBV6-6 to TRBJ1-5; 12 nucleotides match TRBD1. This CDR3 is built from 18 residues. The germline V gene has CDR1 MNHNY and CDR2 SVGAGI (reference sequence). The V segment lost 5 bases and the J segment 5 bases; nucleotides outside the gene matches: 13. CDR3 in amino acids: CASSPTLPGQGAHQPQHF. The DNA of the CDR3 is TGTGCCAGCAGTCCTACTTTACCGGGACAGGGGGCGCATCAGCCCCAGCATTTT.

This clone has a single count. This chain joins TRBV18 and TRBJ2-6; tentative D call: TRBD1 (5 bases). Germline CDR1 and CDR2: KGHSH and LQKENI. The CDR3 consists of 16 residues. The V and J ends lost 6 bases and 1 base respectively, with 13 bases between them. The CDR3 DNA follows: TGTGCCAGCTCCCGTACTCAGGGATCTGGGGCCAACGTCCTGACTTTC. Protein sequence: CASSRTQGSGANVLTF.

The chain has TRBV3-1 (or the pseudogene TRBV3-2) and TRBJ2-5; 7 bases map to TRBD1. The J segment lost 4 bases and the V segment lost 5 bases, leaving 10 bases of the junction unmatched. CDR3 length: 15 residues. Germline V gives CDR1 LGHDT, CDR2 YNNKEL (reference sequence). CDR3 amino acids: CASSYRQGRIETQYF. CDR3 coding DNA: TGTGCCAGCAGCTACCGACAGGGACGGATAGAGACCCAGTACTTC.

The table lists this clone with a few counts. This CDR3 reads CASSYGAGGTYGYTF. CDR3 in DNA: TGTGCCAGCTCGTACGGGGCAGGGGGTACCTATGGCTACACCTTC. The chain employs TRBV18 and TRBJ1-2; 7 bases line up with TRBD1. The CDR3 consists of 15 residues. Unmatched junction bases numbered 11, after V lost 6 bases and J lost 4 bases. The germline V gene encodes CDR1 KGHSH and CDR2 LQKENI.

This sequence joins TRBV19 and TRBJ2-4, with D perhaps TRBD1 (6 bases). The germline V gene has CDR1 LNHDA and CDR2 SQIVND (reference sequence). V shed 5 bases and J shed 7 bases, with 12 bases lying between them. The CDR3 contains 13 residues. In DNA form, the CDR3 reads TGTGCCAGTAGTTCACAGGGTGGTAACATTCAGTACTTC. It encodes CASSSQGGNIQYF.

The chain carries TRBV6-5 and TRBJ2-3; 8 nucleotides align to TRBD2. V was pared by 7 bases and J by 4 bases, with 1 base of the junction left unmatched. The CDR3 is 12 residues long. The germline V gene encodes CDR1 MNHEY and CDR2 SVGAGI. For the CDR3, the DNA is TGTGCCAGCAAGACTAGCGCAGATACGCAGTATTTT. This translates into CASKTSADTQYF.